This T cell receptor beta chain appears in the sequencing data of a study of T-cell reconstitution after alpha-beta-depleted transplantation in children. General study results and limits: Alpha-beta T cells present about two months after transplant were reported to originate from several hundred expanded graft clones. Once a year had passed after transplant, T-cell counts and diversity came mostly from newly produced T cells. Surviving recipient T cells and intrathymic progenitors accounted for some patients' high TCRbeta diversity at day 60.

The germline CDR1 and CDR2 sequences are PRHDT and FYEKMQ (reference sequence). The CDR3 covers 17 residues. V lost 5 bases to trimming and J lost 7 bases; unmatched junction nucleotides: 15. This clonotype was seen ten or more times. Its antigen is undetermined. The authors prepared the TCRbeta library with unique molecular identifiers. TCRdb fed the PCR reads into MiXCR, producing one record per CDR3 protein. Of about 580,000 distinct CDR3 sequences in the sample, roughly 24% were seen once. Sequencing was performed on PBMCs, mostly from graft donor cells, taken 360 days after TCRalphabeta/CD19-depleted stem cell transplant. The chain couples TRBV13 to TRBJ2-1; 9 bases align to TRBD2. The TCR comes from a boy younger than two who had a stem cell transplant for acute myeloid leukemia, so the T cells may come from the graft donor. The chain's CDR3 is CASSPSREAGGRNEQFF. The CDR3 nucleotides read TGTGCCAGCAGCCCCTCACGCGAGGCGGGGGGGAGGAATGAGCAGTTCTTC.